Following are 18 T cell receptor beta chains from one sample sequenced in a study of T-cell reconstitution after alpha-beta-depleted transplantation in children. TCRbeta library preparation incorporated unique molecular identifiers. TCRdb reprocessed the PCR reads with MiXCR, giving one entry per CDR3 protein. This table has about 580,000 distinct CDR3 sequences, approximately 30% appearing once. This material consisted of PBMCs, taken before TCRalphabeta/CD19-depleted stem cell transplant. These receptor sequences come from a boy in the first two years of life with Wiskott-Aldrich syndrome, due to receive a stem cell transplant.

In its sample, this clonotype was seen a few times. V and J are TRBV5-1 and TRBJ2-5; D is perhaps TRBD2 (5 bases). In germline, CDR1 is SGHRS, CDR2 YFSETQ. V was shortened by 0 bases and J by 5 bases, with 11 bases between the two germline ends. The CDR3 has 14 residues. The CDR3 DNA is TGCGCCAGCAGCTTGGTATCCGGGATGGAGACCCAGTACTTC. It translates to CASSLVSGMETQYF.

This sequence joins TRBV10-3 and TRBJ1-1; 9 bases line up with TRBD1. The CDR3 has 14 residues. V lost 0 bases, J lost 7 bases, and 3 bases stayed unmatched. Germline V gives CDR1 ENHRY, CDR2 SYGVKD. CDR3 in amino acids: CAISESGTGLEAFF. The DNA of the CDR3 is TGTGCCATCAGTGAGTCAGGGACAGGGCTTGAAGCTTTCTTT.

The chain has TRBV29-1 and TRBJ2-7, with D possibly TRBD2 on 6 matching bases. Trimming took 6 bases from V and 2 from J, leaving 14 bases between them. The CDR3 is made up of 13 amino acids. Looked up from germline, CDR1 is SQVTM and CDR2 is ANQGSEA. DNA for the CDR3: TGCAGCGTCGCGGGACTTTTGACCTACGAGCAGTACTTC. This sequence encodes CSVAGLLTYEQYF.

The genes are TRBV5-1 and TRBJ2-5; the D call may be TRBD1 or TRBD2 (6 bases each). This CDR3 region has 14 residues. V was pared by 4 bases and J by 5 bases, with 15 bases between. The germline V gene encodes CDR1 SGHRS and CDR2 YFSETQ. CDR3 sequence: CASSAGQTWETQYF. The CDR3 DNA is TGCGCCAGCAGCGCGGGACAAACTTGGGAGACCCAGTACTTC.

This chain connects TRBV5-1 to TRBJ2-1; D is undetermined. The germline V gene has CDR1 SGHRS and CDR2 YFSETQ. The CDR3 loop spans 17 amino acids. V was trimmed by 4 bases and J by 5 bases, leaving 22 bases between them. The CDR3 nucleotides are TGCGCCAGCAGCCCAATTAGGCCCGCCCTCGCGGACAATGAGCAGTTCTTC. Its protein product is CASSPIRPALADNEQFF.

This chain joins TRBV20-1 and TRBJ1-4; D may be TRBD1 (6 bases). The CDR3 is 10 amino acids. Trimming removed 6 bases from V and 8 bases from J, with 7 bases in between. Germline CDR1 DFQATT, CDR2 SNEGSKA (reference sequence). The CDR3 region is CSATGEKLFF. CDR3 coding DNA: TGCAGTGCCACAGGGGAAAAACTGTTTTTT.

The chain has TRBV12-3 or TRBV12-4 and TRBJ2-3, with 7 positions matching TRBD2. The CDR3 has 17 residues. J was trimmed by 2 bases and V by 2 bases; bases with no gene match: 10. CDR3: CASSLQLGGRTTDTQYF. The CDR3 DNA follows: TGTGCCAGCAGTTTACAGTTGGGCGGGAGAACCACAGATACGCAGTATTTT.

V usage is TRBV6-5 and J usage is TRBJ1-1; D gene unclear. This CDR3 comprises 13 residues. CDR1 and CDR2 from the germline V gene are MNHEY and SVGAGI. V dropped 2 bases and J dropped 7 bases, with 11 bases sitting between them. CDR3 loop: CASSYKGTGEAFF. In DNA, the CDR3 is TGTGCCAGCAGTTACAAGGGAACGGGTGAAGCTTTCTTT.

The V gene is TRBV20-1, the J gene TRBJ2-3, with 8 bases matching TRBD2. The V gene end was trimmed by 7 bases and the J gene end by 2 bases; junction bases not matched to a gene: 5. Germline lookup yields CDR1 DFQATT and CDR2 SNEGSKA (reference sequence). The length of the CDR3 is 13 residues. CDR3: CSGTSRTTDTQYF. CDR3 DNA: TGCAGTGGGACTAGCCGGACCACAGATACGCAGTATTTT.

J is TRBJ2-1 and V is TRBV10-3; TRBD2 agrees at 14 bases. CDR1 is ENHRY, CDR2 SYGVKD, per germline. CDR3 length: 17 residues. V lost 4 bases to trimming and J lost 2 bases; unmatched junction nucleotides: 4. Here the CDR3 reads CAISGTSGRSPYNEQFF. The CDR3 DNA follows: TGTGCCATCAGTGGGACTAGCGGGAGGTCCCCCTACAATGAGCAGTTCTTC.

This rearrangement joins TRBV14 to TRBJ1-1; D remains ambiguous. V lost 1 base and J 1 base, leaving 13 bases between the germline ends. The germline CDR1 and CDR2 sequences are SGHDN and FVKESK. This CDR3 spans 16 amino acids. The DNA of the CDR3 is TGTGCCAGCAGCCAAGGGTACGCGTTGAGGAACACTGAAGCTTTCTTT. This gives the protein CASSQGYALRNTEAFF.

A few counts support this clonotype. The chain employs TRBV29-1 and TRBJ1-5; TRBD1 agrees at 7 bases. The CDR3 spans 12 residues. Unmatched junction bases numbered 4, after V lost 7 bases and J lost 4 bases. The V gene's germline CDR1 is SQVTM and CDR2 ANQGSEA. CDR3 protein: CSAGTENQPQHF. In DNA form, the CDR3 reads TGCAGCGCCGGGACAGAAAATCAGCCCCAGCATTTT.

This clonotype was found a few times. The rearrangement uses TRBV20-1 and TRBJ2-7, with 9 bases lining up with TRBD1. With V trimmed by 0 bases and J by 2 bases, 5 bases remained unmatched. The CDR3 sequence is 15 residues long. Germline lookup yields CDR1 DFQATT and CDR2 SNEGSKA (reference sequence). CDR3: CSARDPGQGPYEQYF. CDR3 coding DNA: TGCAGTGCTAGAGATCCGGGACAGGGCCCCTACGAGCAGTACTTC.

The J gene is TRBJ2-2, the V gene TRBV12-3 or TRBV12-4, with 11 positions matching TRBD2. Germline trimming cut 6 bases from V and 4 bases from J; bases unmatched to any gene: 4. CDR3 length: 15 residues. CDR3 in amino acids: CASSQTSGGTGELFF. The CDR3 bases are TGTGCCAGCAGCCAAACTAGCGGGGGCACCGGGGAGCTGTTTTTT.

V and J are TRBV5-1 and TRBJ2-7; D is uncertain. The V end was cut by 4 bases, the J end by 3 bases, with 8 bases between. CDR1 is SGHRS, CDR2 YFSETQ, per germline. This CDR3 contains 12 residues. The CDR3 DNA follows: TGCGCCAGCAGCCGATCTTACTACGAGCAGTACTTC. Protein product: CASSRSYYEQYF. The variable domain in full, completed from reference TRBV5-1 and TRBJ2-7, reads KAGVTQTPRYLIKTRGQQVTLSCSPISGHRSVSWYQQTPGQGLQFLFEYFSETQRNKGNFPGRFSGRQFSNSRSEMNVSTLELGDSALYLCASSRSYYEQYFGPGTRLTVT.

The CDR3 DNA follows: TGTGCCACCAGCACCAGTCTCTCTGGAAACACCATATATTTT. It codes for CATSTSLSGNTIYF. The chain has TRBV15 and TRBJ1-3, with D unresolved. The V gene lost 4 bases and the J gene lost 0 bases, with 7 bases spanning the gap. Germline CDR1 reads LNHNV; CDR2 reads YYDKDF (reference sequence). The CDR3 extends over 14 amino acids. Full variable domain (outside the CDR3, taken from reference TRBV15 and TRBJ1-3): DAMVIQNPRYQVTQFGKPVTLSCSQTLNHNVMYWYQQKSSQAPKLLFHYYDKDFNNEADTPDNFQSRRPNTSFCFLDIRSPGLGDTAMYLCATSTSLSGNTIYFGEGSWLTVV.

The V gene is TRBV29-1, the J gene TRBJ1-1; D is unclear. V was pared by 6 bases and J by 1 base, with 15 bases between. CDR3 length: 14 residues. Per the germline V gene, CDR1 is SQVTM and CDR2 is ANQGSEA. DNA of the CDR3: TGCAGCGTGGGATTCCTACTATCGAACACTGAAGCTTTCTTT. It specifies CSVGFLLSNTEAFF.

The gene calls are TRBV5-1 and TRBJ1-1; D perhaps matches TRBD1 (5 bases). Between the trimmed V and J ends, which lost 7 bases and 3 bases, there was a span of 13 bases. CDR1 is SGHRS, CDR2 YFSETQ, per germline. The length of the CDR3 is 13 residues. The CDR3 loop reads CASRGPFHTEAFF. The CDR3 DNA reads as TGCGCCAGCCGGGGCCCTTTCCACACTGAAGCTTTCTTT.